In this sample, the clone carrying this T cell receptor beta chain turned up a few times. Its antigen is not known. TCR alpha and TCR beta cDNA libraries carrying sample barcodes and UMIs were produced by 5'RACE using constant-segment primers. TCRdb itself ran the 5' RACE reads through MiXCR, one entry per CDR3 protein. The sample has roughly 620,000 distinct CDR3 sequences, over 15% seen once. These data come from a study of T-cell memory formation after mild COVID-19. Whole-study results and caveats: Clones that shrank (day 15 to 85) were balanced CD4/CD8, whereas later expanders leaned CD4+. Several responding clones turned up in pre-infection memory, indicating that cross-reactive memory may have taken part. Mainly CM and EM harbored the contracting CD4+ clones; mainly EMRA harbored the CD8+ ones.

Germline V gives CDR1 SGHVS, CDR2 FNYEAQ. Trimming left V 4 bases short and J 1 base short, with 16 bases between. CDR3 length equals 16 residues. This TCR was sampled from an adult woman who had mild COVID-19 (a few samples of this study predate the infection). Cell type and time point are not known. The chain links TRBV7-6 to TRBJ1-1; possible D gene TRBD1, 5 bases. The material sequenced was PBMCs or a T cell subset sorted from them (not recorded which). The CDR3 DNA is TGTGCCAGCAGCTCCCCCCCAGGGTTGCGGAACACTGAAGCTTTCTTT. Its protein is CASSSPPGLRNTEAFF. Using reference TRBV7-6 and TRBJ1-1 for the parts outside the CDR3, the full variable domain is GAGVSQSPRYKVTKRGQDVALRCDPISGHVSLYWYRQALGQGPEFLTYFNYEAQQDKSGLPNDRFSAERPEGSISTLTIQRTEQRDSAMYRCASSSPPGLRNTEAFFGQGTRLTVV.